This T cell receptor beta chain was obtained from a study of T cell changes during pregnancy in multiple sclerosis. Only in-frame clones appear in the TCRdb table, and some are missing; sequencing was by immunoSEQ multiplex PCR. The data hold about 73,000 clones, with roughly 90% observed a single time. This clone has a handful of counts. The CDR3 has 18 amino acids. J gave up 2 bases and V 5 bases, and 11 bases lay outside the gene matches. CDR1 SNHLY and CDR2 FYNNEI come from the germline V gene. This TCR was recovered from a female donor in good health, enrolled as a control in a pregnancy study. V usage is TRBV2 and J usage is TRBJ1-5, with 11 bases matching TRBD1. Sample: peripheral blood, taken after pregnancy. The CDR3 DNA is TGTGCCAGCAGTTGGAAAACTCCGGGACAGGGGGGCAATCAGCCCCAGCATTTT. It specifies CASSWKTPGQGGNQPQHF.